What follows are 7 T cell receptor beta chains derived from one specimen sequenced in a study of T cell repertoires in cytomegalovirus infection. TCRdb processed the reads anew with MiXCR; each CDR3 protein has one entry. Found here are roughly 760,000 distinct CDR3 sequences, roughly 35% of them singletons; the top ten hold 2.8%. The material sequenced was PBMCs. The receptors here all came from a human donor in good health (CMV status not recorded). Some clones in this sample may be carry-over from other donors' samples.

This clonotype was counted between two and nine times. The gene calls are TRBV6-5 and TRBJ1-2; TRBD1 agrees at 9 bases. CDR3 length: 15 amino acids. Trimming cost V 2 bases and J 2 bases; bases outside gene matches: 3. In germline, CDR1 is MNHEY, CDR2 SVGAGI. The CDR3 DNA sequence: TGTGCCAGCAGTTACCGGGACAGGGTAAACTATGGCTACACCTTC. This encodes CASSYRDRVNYGYTF.

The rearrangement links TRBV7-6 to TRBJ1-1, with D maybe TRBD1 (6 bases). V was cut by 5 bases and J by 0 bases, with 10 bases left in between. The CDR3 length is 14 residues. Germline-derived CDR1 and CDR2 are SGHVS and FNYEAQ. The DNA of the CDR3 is TGTGCCAGCAGCCGACAGGAGATGAACACTGAAGCTTTCTTT. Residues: CASSRQEMNTEAFF.

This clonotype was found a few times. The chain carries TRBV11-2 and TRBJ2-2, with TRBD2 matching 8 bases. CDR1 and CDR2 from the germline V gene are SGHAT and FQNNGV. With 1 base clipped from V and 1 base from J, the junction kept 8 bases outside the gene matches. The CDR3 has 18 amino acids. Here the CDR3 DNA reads TGTGCCAGCAGCTTAGGCGTTATGGGGACTAGGAACACCGGGGAGCTGTTTTTT. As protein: CASSLGVMGTRNTGELFF.

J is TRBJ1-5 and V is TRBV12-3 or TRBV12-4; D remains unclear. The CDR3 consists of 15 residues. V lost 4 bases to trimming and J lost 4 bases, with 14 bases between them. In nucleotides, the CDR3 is TGTGCCAGCAGTTCGCCCGCGGGAAGTAATCAGCCCCAGCATTTT. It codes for CASSSPAGSNQPQHF.

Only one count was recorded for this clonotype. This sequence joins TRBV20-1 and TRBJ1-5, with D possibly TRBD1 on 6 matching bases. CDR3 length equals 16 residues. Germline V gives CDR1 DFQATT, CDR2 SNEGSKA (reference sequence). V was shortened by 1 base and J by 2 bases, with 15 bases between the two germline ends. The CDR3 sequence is CSARVPGAERNQPQHF. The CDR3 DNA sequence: TGCAGTGCTAGAGTCCCGGGGGCTGAGCGCAATCAGCCCCAGCATTTT.

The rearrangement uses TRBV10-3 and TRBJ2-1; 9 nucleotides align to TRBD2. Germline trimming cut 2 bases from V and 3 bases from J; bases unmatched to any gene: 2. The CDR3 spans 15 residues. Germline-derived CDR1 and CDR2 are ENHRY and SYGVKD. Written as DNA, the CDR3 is TGTGCCATCAGTGAGGCGGGAGGGGGCTACAATGAGCAGTTCTTC. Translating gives CAISEAGGGYNEQFF.

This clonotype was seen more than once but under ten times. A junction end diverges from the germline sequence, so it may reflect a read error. The CDR3 nucleotides are TGTGCCAGCACCCCAGCCGGGGGGGGACCTTCGCGTGGGACCAACGTCCTGACTTTC. Protein product: CASTPAGGGPSRGTNVLTF. V usage is TRBV7-6 and J usage is TRBJ2-6, with 8 bases identical to TRBD2. Germline V gene lookup returns CDR1 SGHVS and CDR2 FNYEAQ. The CDR3 is 19 amino acids.